A single sample gave rise to the 19 T cell receptor beta chains below, sequenced in a study of blood T cell repertoires in COVID-19. Produced via immunoSEQ multiplex PCR; TCRdb's table is partial and in-frame only. The table has approximately 100,000 clones, about 86% seen once; the top ten hold 3% to 3.5%. The sequenced material came from peripheral blood. These receptors were collected from a human donor in a cohort sampled during active COVID-19.

This chain uses TRBV20-1 with TRBJ2-1; D ambiguous. Germline CDR1 DFQATT, CDR2 SNEGSKA (reference sequence). Trimming took off 8 bases at V and 2 bases at J, with 4 bases between the two ends. This CDR3 is built from 10 residues. The CDR3 DNA follows: TGCAGTTATACCTACAATGAGCAGTTCTTC. It encodes CSYTYNEQFF.

This rearrangement joins TRBV10-1 to TRBJ1-4; D is unclear. Looked up from germline, CDR1 is WNHNN and CDR2 is SYGVQD (reference sequence). The CDR3 is made up of 15 amino acids. Trimming took off 2 bases at V and 7 bases at J, with 14 bases between the two ends. CDR3 protein: CASSEREGPSEKLFF. Written as DNA, the CDR3 is TGCGCCAGCAGTGAGAGGGAGGGCCCATCTGAAAAACTGTTTTTT.

The V call is TRBV19, the J call TRBJ1-1; tentatively, D is TRBD1 (5 bases). Trimming shortened V by 5 bases and J by 1 base, and 8 bases separated the two germline ends. The CDR3 consists of 13 residues. Germline CDR1 is LNHDA and CDR2 is SQIVND (reference sequence). The CDR3 protein is CASSSGGNTEAFF. CDR3 DNA sequence: TGTGCCAGTAGTTCCGGGGGGAACACTGAAGCTTTCTTT.

This chain links TRBV4-3 with TRBJ2-7; TRBD1 matches at 10 bases. The CDR3 runs to 16 residues. Germline values: CDR1 LGHNA, CDR2 YSLEER. Losses at the gene ends were 1 base for V and 4 bases for J; bases not matched to a gene: 7. The CDR3 region is CASSQATGQGSYEQYF. CDR3 nucleotide sequence: TGCGCCAGCAGCCAAGCGACGGGACAGGGGTCGTACGAGCAGTACTTC.

The chain has TRBV10-3 and TRBJ2-7; TRBD2 matches 10 bases. The ends lost 4 bases at V and 0 bases at J; junction bases unmatched: 3. The CDR3 contains 15 residues. The germline CDR1 and CDR2 sequences are ENHRY and SYGVKD. This CDR3 reads CAISGGTSASYEQYF. In DNA form, the CDR3 reads TGTGCCATCAGTGGAGGGACTAGCGCCTCCTACGAGCAGTACTTC.

The chain uses TRBV19 and TRBJ1-1; D is possibly TRBD1 (6 bases). Trimming took 3 bases from V and 4 from J, leaving 9 bases between them. The CDR3 sequence is 13 residues long. CDR1 and CDR2 (germline): LNHDA, SQIVND (reference sequence). CDR3 coding DNA: TGTGCCAGTAGTATGAACAGGGCCACTGAAGCTTTCTTT. This codes for CASSMNRATEAFF.

This chain links TRBV6-5 with TRBJ2-1; D is undetermined. CDR3 size: 14 residues. The ends were cut back, 7 bases at V and 0 bases at J, with 10 bases in the middle. CDR1 and CDR2 from the germline V gene are MNHEY and SVGAGI. This CDR3 reads CASTGGSSYNEQFF. In DNA, the CDR3 is TGTGCCAGCACGGGTGGAAGCTCCTACAATGAGCAGTTCTTC.

This clone was detected a few times. The V and J genes are TRBV7-9 and TRBJ2-1; D uncertain. The CDR3 length is 12 residues. Germline assignment: CDR1 SEHNR and CDR2 FQNEAQ (reference sequence). The germline V and J ends were trimmed by 3 bases and 9 bases, with 9 bases remaining between them. This CDR3 is CASSFVPGEQFF. CDR3 nucleotide sequence: TGTGCCAGCAGCTTTGTTCCGGGTGAGCAGTTCTTC. The full variable domain, rest sourced from reference TRBV7-9 and TRBJ2-1, is DTGVSQNPRHKITKRGQNVTFRCDPISEHNRLYWYRQTLGQGPEFLTYFQNEAQLEKSRLLSDRFSAERPKGSFSTLEIQRTEQGDSAMYLCASSFVPGEQFFGPGTRLTVL.

This clone is categorized as medium-sized. Other DNA sequences of this sample code for an identical CDR3. This chain links TRBV19 with TRBJ2-7; a weak D match, TRBD1 (5 bases). Trimming shortened V by 9 bases and J by 3 bases, and 9 bases separated the two germline ends. The CDR3 runs to 11 residues. Germline lookup yields CDR1 LNHDA and CDR2 SQIVND (reference sequence). CDR3 protein: CASGHRYEQYF. As DNA, the CDR3 is TGTGCCAGCGGACACCGCTACGAGCAGTACTTC. Complete variable domain (other parts from reference TRBV19 and TRBJ2-7): DGGITQSPKYLFRKEGQNVTLSCEQNLNHDAMYWYRQDPGQGLRLIYYSQIVNDFQKGDIAEGYSVSREKKESFPLTVTSAQKNPTAFYLCASGHRYEQYFGPGTRLTVT.

The genes are TRBV15 and TRBJ1-1; 8 bases map to TRBD1. J lost 7 bases, V lost 0 bases, and 16 bases had no gene match. The CDR3 loop spans 18 amino acids. CDR1 and CDR2 (germline): LNHNV, YYDKDF (reference sequence). CDR3 sequence reads: CATSRDGGTGKRRGEAFF. The CDR3, as DNA: TGTGCCACCAGCAGAGATGGTGGGACAGGCAAGCGGAGGGGTGAAGCTTTCTTT.

This rearrangement joins TRBV3-1 (or the pseudogene TRBV3-2) to TRBJ2-3; D is perhaps TRBD2 (6 bases). The ends were cut back, 4 bases at V and 3 bases at J, with 14 bases in the middle. The CDR3 extends over 15 amino acids. Germline-derived CDR1 and CDR2 are LGHDT and YNNKEL (reference sequence). CDR3 sequence reads: CASSRTLRGTDTQYF. CDR3 sequence (DNA): TGTGCCAGCAGCCGAACGTTGCGGGGAACAGATACGCAGTATTTT.

The chain couples TRBV6-2 or TRBV6-3 to TRBJ1-5, with 9 bases aligning to TRBD1. CDR1 and CDR2 (germline): MNHEY, SVGEGT. The CDR3 is made up of 14 amino acids. V gave up 3 bases and J gave up 7 bases; unmatched junction bases: 4. In nucleotides, the CDR3 is TGTGCCAGCAGTTATCGACAGGGGGGCCAGCCCCAGCATTTT. Protein: CASSYRQGGQPQHF.

The chain links TRBV30 to TRBJ2-3, with D maybe TRBD1 (5 bases). Germline values: CDR1 GTSNPN, CDR2 SVGIG (reference sequence). There are 13 residues in the CDR3. V was trimmed by 4 bases and J by 4 bases, leaving 12 bases between them. CDR3 nucleotides: TGTGCCTGGAAGGCAGGGTGGGCAGATACGCAGTATTTT. This encodes CAWKAGWADTQYF.

This clone has only a few counts. This chain uses TRBV28 with TRBJ2-7, with 11 positions matching TRBD2. The J segment lost 0 bases and the V segment lost 1 base, leaving 17 bases of the junction unmatched. CDR3 length: 21 amino acids. Germline V gives CDR1 MDHEN, CDR2 SYDVKM. CDR3 sequence reads: CASSLFFDWAGLAESSYEQYF. The CDR3 DNA follows: TGTGCCAGCAGTTTATTTTTCGATTGGGCGGGACTAGCGGAAAGCTCCTACGAGCAGTACTTC.

This chain uses TRBV7-9 with TRBJ2-1; no clear D. CDR1 and CDR2 from the germline V gene are SEHNR and FQNEAQ (reference sequence). Trimming shortened V by 1 base and J by 0 bases, and 7 bases separated the two germline ends. The length of the CDR3 is 15 residues. The CDR3 DNA follows: TGTGCCAGCAGCTTAGGGTGGAGCTCCTACAATGAGCAGTTCTTC. Its translation is CASSLGWSSYNEQFF.

This clone was seen a single time. V gene TRBV29-1 combines with J gene TRBJ2-1; weak D call: TRBD2 (5 bases). This CDR3 comprises 15 residues. Germline V lookup: CDR1 SQVTM, CDR2 ANQGSEA. V was pared by 4 bases and J by 7 bases, with 20 bases between. The CDR3 loop is CSVAWERRVRNEQFF. CDR3 sequence (DNA): TGCAGCGTTGCCTGGGAGCGGCGGGTACGGAATGAGCAGTTCTTC.

The J gene is TRBJ1-2, the V gene TRBV7-9; D is possibly TRBD1 (5 bases). This CDR3 has 14 amino acids. Germline CDR1 reads SEHNR; CDR2 reads FQNEAQ (reference sequence). Trimming removed 3 bases at V and 4 bases at J, with 12 bases between. Written as DNA, the CDR3 is TGTGCCAGCAGCTTTGACAGTCCCATCTATGGCTACACCTTC. Translating it yields CASSFDSPIYGYTF.

This rearrangement joins TRBV6-2 or TRBV6-3 to TRBJ2-5; tentative D call: TRBD1 (6 bases). CDR3 length equals 13 residues. Per germline, CDR1 MNHEY and CDR2 SVGEGT. Trimming left V 2 bases short and J 4 bases short, with 8 bases between. In nucleotides, the CDR3 is TGTGCCAGCAGTTACGAGGGGGTAGAGACCCAGTACTTC. As protein: CASSYEGVETQYF.

This clone occurred a few times. The V gene is TRBV7-2, the J gene TRBJ1-1; maybe TRBD1 (5 bases). Germline assignment: CDR1 SGHTA and CDR2 FQGNSA. This CDR3 region has 16 residues. Trimming stripped 1 base from V and 1 base from J, with 13 bases between. The CDR3: CASSLDVGGGNTEAFF. DNA for the CDR3: TGTGCCAGCAGCTTAGATGTGGGGGGAGGGAACACTGAAGCTTTCTTT.